These 31 T cell receptor beta chains were sequenced from one sample in a study of shared clonotypes between healthy human individuals. Only in-frame clones appear in the TCRdb table, and some are missing; sequencing was by immunoSEQ multiplex PCR. The table shows about 2 million clones, with roughly 96% occurring only once. Source material: naive CD4+ T cells sorted from blood. Subset here: CD45RA+ positively selected. These receptors originate from a man between 18 and 29 years old in good health.

The genes are TRBV4-1 and TRBJ1-1; weak D call: TRBD1 (6 bases). V lost 4 bases to trimming and J lost 4 bases, with 25 bases between them. This CDR3 region has 18 residues. Germline-derived CDR1 and CDR2 are MGHRA and YSYEKL. The CDR3 is CASSRTIVQGRFGTEAFF. DNA of the CDR3: TGCGCCAGCAGCCGTACAATCGTCCAGGGGAGGTTCGGCACTGAAGCTTTCTTT.

The gene calls are TRBV7-2 and TRBJ2-5; a possible D gene is TRBD2 (6 bases). Trimming cost V 3 bases and J 3 bases, with 8 bases left between them. In germline, CDR1 is SGHTA, CDR2 FQGNSA. This CDR3 comprises 13 residues. CDR3: CASSFWGEETQYF. The CDR3 nucleotides read TGTGCCAGCAGCTTTTGGGGGGAAGAGACCCAGTACTTC.

This sequence joins TRBV11-2 and TRBJ1-2; 8 bases are a match to TRBD1. Trimming at V came to 1 base and at J to 7 bases, leaving 11 bases not matched to a gene. CDR1 and CDR2 from the germline V gene are SGHAT and FQNNGV. The CDR3 sequence is 16 residues long. The DNA of the CDR3 is TGTGCCAGCAGCTTAGCGACAGGGGTCCGGGTCTCTGGCTACACCTTC. It encodes CASSLATGVRVSGYTF.

The rearrangement joins TRBV6-6 to TRBJ2-7; a possible D gene is TRBD1 (6 bases). This CDR3 is 13 amino acids long. The germline V gene has CDR1 MNHNY and CDR2 SVGAGI (reference sequence). V was clipped by 8 bases and J by 7 bases, with 18 bases between them. The DNA of the CDR3 is TGTGCCAGCTCCCGGGACAATCGTCTTGAGCAGTACTTC. This encodes CASSRDNRLEQYF.

This rearrangement joins TRBV2 to TRBJ2-4, with 9 nucleotides matching TRBD1. CDR3 length: 15 amino acids. CDR1 and CDR2 (germline): SNHLY, FYNNEI. Unmatched junction bases numbered 4, after V lost 3 bases and J lost 4 bases. The CDR3 here is CASSERGTGKNIQYF. CDR3 nucleotides: TGTGCCAGCAGTGAGCGAGGGACAGGGAAAAACATTCAGTACTTC.

This clone appeared a few times. The J gene is TRBJ2-2, the V gene TRBV30, with D tentatively TRBD1 or TRBD2 (6 bases each). V was trimmed by 0 bases and J by 0 bases, leaving 11 bases between them. CDR1 GTSNPN and CDR2 SVGIG come from the germline V gene (reference sequence). This CDR3 region has 16 residues. The CDR3, as DNA: TGTGCCTGGAGTGTGTTGGGGGGCTCGAACACCGGGGAGCTGTTTTTT. Translating it yields CAWSVLGGSNTGELFF.

This clone is a singleton in its sample. This chain's CDR3 is CASSHLGGGYEQYF. The CDR3 nucleotides are TGCGCCAGCAGCCACCTGGGGGGTGGCTACGAGCAGTACTTC. This sequence joins TRBV5-1 and TRBJ2-7, with a weak D call TRBD2 (6 bases). The CDR3 contains 14 residues. The V gene's germline CDR1 is SGHRS and CDR2 YFSETQ. V shed 4 bases and J shed 3 bases, with 14 bases lying between them.

The chain employs TRBV5-6 and TRBJ1-2; D is undetermined. V was cut by 4 bases and J by 10 bases, with 17 bases left in between. Germline-derived CDR1 and CDR2 are SGHDT and YYEEEE. The CDR3 is 13 residues long. The CDR3 spells CASSPRLVLTYTF. CDR3 sequence (DNA): TGTGCCAGCAGCCCTCGACTTGTGCTAACCTACACCTTC.

The chain carries TRBV5-4 and TRBJ2-1; TRBD1 is a possible D gene (5 bases). V lost 5 bases and J 4 bases, leaving 19 bases between the germline ends. Germline CDR1 reads SGHNT; CDR2 reads YYREEE (reference sequence). The CDR3 is 16 amino acids. This chain's CDR3 is CASRHQAGASYNEQFF. CDR3 DNA sequence: TGTGCCAGCAGACACCAAGCTGGGGCGAGTTACAATGAGCAGTTCTTC.

The V and J genes are TRBV18 and TRBJ1-5; D is unresolved. V was pared by 2 bases and J by 5 bases, with 7 bases between. The V gene's germline CDR1 is KGHSH and CDR2 LQKENI. The CDR3 consists of 13 residues. Written as DNA, the CDR3 is TGTGCCAGCTCACCAGAGATCGATCAGCCCCAGCATTTT. This encodes CASSPEIDQPQHF.

The J gene is TRBJ1-3, the V gene TRBV9; the D gene is possibly TRBD1 (6 bases). This CDR3 contains 16 residues. Trimming left V 4 bases short and J 0 bases short, with 14 bases between. The germline V gene encodes CDR1 SGDLS and CDR2 YYNGEE. The chain's CDR3 is CASSRRTESSGNTIYF. The CDR3 region has the DNA TGTGCCAGCAGCCGACGGACAGAAAGCTCTGGAAACACCATATATTTT.

This chain links TRBV30 with TRBJ2-7, with D possibly matching TRBD2 (5 bases). CDR1 is GTSNPN, CDR2 SVGIG, per germline (reference sequence). Trimming took 3 bases from V and 2 from J, leaving 14 bases between them. The CDR3 runs 14 residues. CDR3 sequence (DNA): TGTGCCTGGAGGCCTGGAGGAGGCACCTACGAGCAGTACTTC. This codes for CAWRPGGGTYEQYF.

The V and J genes are TRBV7-2 and TRBJ2-7; 10 nucleotides match TRBD2. Losses at the gene ends were 5 bases for V and 5 bases for J; bases not matched to a gene: 12. Germline V lookup: CDR1 SGHTA, CDR2 FQGNSA. There are 16 residues in the CDR3. The CDR3 is CASSRLTGTSVNEQYF. The CDR3 DNA follows: TGTGCCAGCAGCCGTCTGACCGGGACTAGCGTCAACGAGCAGTACTTC.

The chain is built from TRBV29-1 and TRBJ1-2; TRBD1 matches 12 bases. Looked up from germline, CDR1 is SQVTM and CDR2 is ANQGSEA. J was trimmed by 8 bases and V by 6 bases; bases with no gene match: 4. The CDR3 has 12 residues. The CDR3 bases are TGCAGCGTCTGGGACAGGGGGCTCGGCTACACCTTC. This codes for CSVWDRGLGYTF.

The rearrangement links TRBV18 to TRBJ1-3; no definite D call. Germline V gene lookup returns CDR1 KGHSH and CDR2 LQKENI. This CDR3 is 15 amino acids long. V dropped 1 base and J dropped 2 bases, with 9 bases sitting between them. The CDR3 loop reads CASSPQGQAGNTIYF. The CDR3 bases are TGTGCCAGCTCACCACAAGGGCAGGCTGGAAACACCATATATTTT.

The gene calls are TRBV5-6 and TRBJ1-3; no firm D call. The V end lost 0 bases, the J end lost 4 bases, and 5 bases lay between the germline ends. Germline CDR1 reads SGHDT; CDR2 reads YYEEEE. This CDR3 has 13 amino acids. CDR3 bases: TGTGCCAGCAGCTTGGATAGCGGAAACACCATATATTTT. This translates into CASSLDSGNTIYF.

J is TRBJ1-3 and V is TRBV6-6; no firm D call. Germline lookup yields CDR1 MNHNY and CDR2 SVGAGI (reference sequence). The CDR3 loop spans 14 amino acids. V gave up 6 bases and J gave up 4 bases, with 13 bases separating them. The CDR3, as DNA: TGTGCCAGCAGGCTTGATTACGCCGGAAACACCATATATTTT. This gives the protein CASRLDYAGNTIYF.

A note on this clone: Other nucleotide sequences from this sample produce the same CDR3. V is TRBV5-1 and J is TRBJ1-6, with 8 nucleotides matching TRBD1. The length of the CDR3 is 15 residues. V dropped 3 bases and J dropped 3; count of bases not matched to a gene: 2. Germline V gene sequence: CDR1 SGHRS, CDR2 YFSETQ. CDR3 DNA: TGCGCCAGCAGCTCAGACAGGGGCTATAATTCACCCCTCCACTTT. This encodes CASSSDRGYNSPLHF.

This sequence joins TRBV6-5 and TRBJ2-7; TRBD2 matches 11 bases. Per the germline V gene, CDR1 is MNHEY and CDR2 is SVGAGI. V shed 5 bases and J 4 bases; nucleotides not matched to a gene: 4. The CDR3 spans 14 residues. The chain's CDR3 is CASSLAGGIYEQYF. Here the CDR3 DNA reads TGTGCCAGCAGTCTAGCGGGGGGCATTTACGAGCAGTACTTC.

This clone was recorded only once. The chain has TRBV6-1 and TRBJ2-3, with TRBD1 identical over 7 bases. Trimming removed 5 bases from V and 9 bases from J; junction bases left unmatched: 8. Germline CDR1 and CDR2: MNHNS and SASEGT. This CDR3 is built from 13 residues. CDR3 protein: CASSTAQGLTQYF. In DNA form, the CDR3 reads TGTGCCAGCAGTACAGCACAGGGGCTAACGCAGTATTTT.

With respect to this clone: Other nucleotide sequences from this sample produce the same CDR3. V gene TRBV5-1 combines with J gene TRBJ2-2, with D perhaps assigned TRBD1 or TRBD2 (5 bases each). V gave up 7 bases and J gave up 1 base, with 8 bases separating them. In germline, CDR1 is SGHRS, CDR2 YFSETQ. The CDR3 contains 13 residues. Here the CDR3 DNA reads TGCGCCAGCGGGACCGGGAACACCGGGGAGCTGTTTTTT. It specifies CASGTGNTGELFF. The complete variable domain, with remaining parts taken from reference TRBV5-1 and TRBJ2-2, reads KAGVTQTPRYLIKTRGQQVTLSCSPISGHRSVSWYQQTPGQGLQFLFEYFSETQRNKGNFPGRFSGRQFSNSRSEMNVSTLELGDSALYLCASGTGNTGELFFGEGSRLTVL.

The rearrangement uses TRBV14 and TRBJ2-1; D is perhaps TRBD1 (6 bases). Germline lookup yields CDR1 SGHDN and CDR2 FVKESK. This CDR3 region has 15 residues. The V and J ends lost 1 base and 7 bases respectively, with 14 bases between them. The CDR3 loop is CASSQVGASKNEQFF. Here the CDR3 DNA reads TGTGCCAGCAGCCAAGTGGGGGCCAGTAAGAATGAGCAGTTCTTC.

The chain recombines TRBV19 with TRBJ2-7; D not resolved. Deletions cut 1 base from V and 0 bases from J, with 10 bases between. In germline, CDR1 is LNHDA, CDR2 SQIVND (reference sequence). There are 15 residues in the CDR3. CDR3 bases: TGTGCCAGTAGTATAGGGGCCTTCAGCTCCTACGAGCAGTACTTC. Its translation is CASSIGAFSSYEQYF.

The rearrangement links TRBV5-5 to TRBJ1-6; D remains unclear. The V end was cut by 2 bases, the J end by 8 bases, with 11 bases between. The CDR3 covers 14 residues. Germline CDR1 and CDR2: SGHKS and YYEKEE (reference sequence). CDR3 amino acids: CASSLDRVDSPLHF. For the CDR3, the DNA is TGTGCCAGCAGCTTAGATAGGGTAGATTCACCCCTCCACTTT.

V gene TRBV4-2 combines with J gene TRBJ2-1; no reliable D call. CDR3 length: 13 residues. Deletions cut 2 bases from V and 9 bases from J, with 11 bases between. Per germline, CDR1 LGHNA and CDR2 YNFKEQ. CDR3 sequence: CASSQLRSSEQFF. The CDR3 DNA is TGTGCCAGCAGCCAACTTCGGTCGAGTGAGCAGTTCTTC.

The genes are TRBV27 and TRBJ2-7; D perhaps matches TRBD1 (6 bases). The CDR3 runs 14 residues. Germline CDR1 is MNHEY and CDR2 is SMNVEV (reference sequence). The V and J ends lost 5 bases and 7 bases respectively, with 18 bases between them. In nucleotides, the CDR3 is TGTGCCAGCAGTCTGAGACAGGACTTGGGGGAGCAGTACTTC. Encoded protein: CASSLRQDLGEQYF.

The J gene is TRBJ2-3, the V gene TRBV30, with 9 bases matching TRBD2. The CDR3 has 14 residues. V lost 4 bases, J lost 1 base, and 3 bases stayed unmatched. Germline CDR1 reads GTSNPN; CDR2 reads SVGIG (reference sequence). The CDR3 nucleotides read TGTGCCTGGAAGGTAGCGGGGGGCACAGATACGCAGTATTTT. This sequence encodes CAWKVAGGTDTQYF.

Concerning this clone itself: The same CDR3 also results from other DNA sequences found in this sample. The V call is TRBV6-1, the J call TRBJ2-5, with D unclear. The CDR3 has 11 residues. Trimming left V 6 bases short and J 5 bases short, with 7 bases between. Germline V gene data show CDR1 as MNHNS and CDR2 as SASEGT. The CDR3 coding sequence is TGTGCCAGCAGCCTTGGGGAGACCCAGTACTTC. It yields the protein CASSLGETQYF.

The chain couples TRBV7-2 to TRBJ2-7; maybe TRBD1 (6 bases). The CDR3 sequence is 16 residues long. Between the trimmed V and J ends, which lost 1 base and 4 bases, there was a span of 17 bases. The V gene's germline CDR1 is SGHTA and CDR2 FQGNSA. The CDR3 DNA follows: TGTGCCAGCAGCTTAGTAGGAATCCCTAGGGGGTACGAGCAGTACTTC. Amino acids: CASSLVGIPRGYEQYF.

The rearrangement joins TRBV11-2 to TRBJ2-5, with 11 nucleotides matching TRBD1. The V gene end was trimmed by 5 bases and the J gene end by 0 bases; junction bases not matched to a gene: 5. Looked up from germline, CDR1 is SGHAT and CDR2 is FQNNGV. There are 16 residues in the CDR3. This CDR3 is CASSQWDRGNQETQYF. Written as DNA, the CDR3 is TGTGCCAGCAGCCAATGGGACAGGGGGAACCAAGAGACCCAGTACTTC.

This clone appeared once. The chain is built from TRBV6-6 and TRBJ1-1, with unresolved D. There are 15 residues in the CDR3. Per the germline V gene, CDR1 is MNHNY and CDR2 is SVGAGI (reference sequence). Trimming pared 0 bases from V and 2 bases from J, leaving 10 bases between. The CDR3 DNA follows: TGTGCCAGCAGTTACTCGGGAGACAAAAACACTGAAGCTTTCTTT. As protein: CASSYSGDKNTEAFF.